These T cell receptor beta chains were read from a single sample in a study of T cell repertoires and leukemia-associated antigens. Via MiXCR, TCRdb re-called the 5' RACE reads, giving one row per CDR3 protein. The repertoire holds roughly 13,000 distinct CDR3 sequences, with approximately 39% as singletons. For these receptors, no antigen is known. Sequencing was performed on CD3+ T cells sorted from blood and cultured. The origin of the receptors is a female donor in good health. CDR3s include the opening cysteine and the closing phenylalanine or tryptophan. The D gene is left open where the match is weak. Part of the rows lack a size; the others show once, few, many or a class for expanded clones.

TRBV29-1	few	TRBD2	TRBJ2-5	CTHGRAAETQYF	TGCACTCACGGGAGGGCCGCAGAGACCCAGTACTTC
TRBV12-3/TRBV12-4	medium-sized	.	TRBJ2-3	CASRDRIRGTDTQYF	TGTGCCAGCAGAGATCGTATACGGGGCACAGATACGCAGTATTTT
TRBV15	medium-sized	.	TRBJ2-7	CATSRVSRPYEQYF	TGTGCCACCAGCAGAGTCTCTCGGCCGTACGAGCAGTACTTC
TRBV15	.	.	TRBJ2-3	CATSRLRARSTDTQYF	TGTGCCACCAGCAGACTACGGGCCCGGAGCACAGATACGCAGTATTTC
TRBV4-1	once	.	TRBJ2-1	CASSQERLVRGNEQFF	TGTGCCAGCAGCCAAGAACGACTAGTAAGAGGCAATGAGCAGTTCTTC
TRBV7-9	many	TRBD1	TRBJ1-1	CASSSPDRVNTEAFF	TGTGCCAGCAGCTCCCCGGACAGGGTGAACACTGAAGCTTTCTTT
TRBV5-1	medium-sized	.	TRBJ1-1	CASQVGSLNTEAFF	TGCGCCAGCCAAGTGGGCAGCCTGAACACTGAAGCTTTCTTT
TRBV9	.	TRBD2	TRBJ2-1	CASSETSGRGNEQFF	TGTGCCAGCAGCGAGACTAGCGGGAGGGGAAATGAGCAGTTCTTC
TRBV4-1	.	TRBD1	TRBJ2-5	CASSLGQQETQYF	TGCGCCAGCAGCCTGGGACAGCAAGAGACCCAGTACTTC
TRBV5-8	.	TRBD2	TRBJ2-7	CASPSGRTYEQYF	TGTGCCAGTCCTAGCGGGAGAACCTACGAGCAGTACTTC
TRBV23-1	.	.	TRBJ2-3	CAAGGNYGTQYF	TGCGCCGCCGGAGGGAACTACGGTACGCAGTATTTT
TRBV24-1	.	.	TRBJ2-7	CATRGRERYERYF	TGTGCCACCCGTGGACGCGAACGCTACGAGCGGTACTTC
TRBV20-1	once	TRBD1	TRBJ2-3	CSAGDRDTDTQYF	TGCAGTGCGGGGGACAGGGACACAGATACGCAGTATTTT
TRBV28	medium-sized	TRBD2	TRBJ2-3	CASSSPGGTDTQYF	TGTGCCAGCAGTTCCCCGGGGGGTACAGATACGCAGTATTTT
TRBV12-3/TRBV12-4	many	.	TRBJ2-5	CASRGVETQYF	TGTGCCAGCAGAGGGGTCGAGACCCAGTACTTC
TRBV18	.	.	TRBJ2-5	CASSPPAETQYF	TGTGCCAGCTCACCACCTGCCGAGACCCAGTACTTC
TRBV9	.	TRBD1	TRBJ1-5	CASSAGAGGISNQPQQF	TGTGCCAGCAGTGCTGGGGCAGGGGGGATTAGCAATCAGCCCCAGCAGTTT
TRBV20-1	.	TRBD1	TRBJ2-5	CSASDGQGGMGTQYF	TGCAGTGCTAGCGACGGACAGGGGGGGATGGGGACCCAGTACTTC
TRBV10-3	.	TRBD1	TRBJ2-7	CAISGAPGTGGLGEQYF	TGTGCCATCAGTGGCGCTCCCGGGACAGGGGGCCTGGGGGAGCAGTACTTC
TRBV6-1	.	.	TRBJ2-2	CASLLGWNTGELFF	TGTGCCAGCCTGCTAGGATGGAACACCGGGGAGCTGTTTTTT
TRBV7-9	medium-sized	TRBD2	TRBJ2-1	CASGGDSEQFF	TGTGCCAGCGGGGGGGACTCTGAGCAGTTCTTC
TRBV7-3	.	TRBD2	TRBJ2-5	CASSSGTSVEETQYF	TGCGCCAGCAGCTCCGGGACTAGTGTGGAAGAGACCCAGTACTTC